This TCR beta chain was found in a study of blood T cell repertoires in COVID-19. Overall study context: The United States, Italy and Spain provided the acute and convalescent COVID-19 samples. From T cells, B-cell-depleted T cells, or PBMCs came the material, which was cDNA or gDNA.

Per the study methods: Amplification from reference gene primers served as the basis for estimated nucleated cell counts. Here immunoSEQ multiplex PCR was the method, and the copy in TCRdb shows in-frame clones only, minus some. From that table come the V and J calls and clone size; the DNA was used to work out D and trimming. Here the sample spans some 50,000 clones, just over 90% being singletons. What was sequenced was peripheral blood. The clonotype was recovered from a man between 60 and 75 years old with COVID-19, enrolled during active disease.

CDR3 loop: CASSVASGSGGYTF. Written as DNA, the CDR3 is TGTGCCAGCAGCGTAGCTTCAGGCTCGGGAGGCTACACCTTC. The chain recombines TRBV9 with TRBJ1-2; no definite D call. CDR3 length equals 14 residues. The V end lost 0 bases, the J end lost 8 bases, and 14 bases lay between the germline ends. CDR1 and CDR2 (germline): SGDLS, YYNGEE. Full variable domain (rest looked up from reference TRBV9 and TRBJ1-2): DSGVTQTPKHLITATGQRVTLRCSPRSGDLSVYWYQQSLDQGLQFLIQYYNGEERAKGNILERFSAQQFPDLHSELNLSSLELGDSALYFCASSVASGSGGYTFGSGTRLTVV.